Presented here are 4 T cell receptor beta chains from one specimen sequenced in a study of vaccination effects on CD4 cells after COVID-19. The data were produced by immunoSEQ multiplex PCR, yet TCRdb's version contains in-frame clones alone and is incomplete. This sample has about 14,000 clones, with around three quarters found just once. Sequencing was preceded by expansion of antigen-specific CD4+ T cells with viral peptide pools in the ViraFEST assay. Subsequent to a culture period of more than 8 days, CD4+ T cells were isolated. By PCR, the person was confirmed to have had SARS-CoV-2 infection between March and December 2020. BNT162b2 vaccine or mRNA-1273 vaccine was given to participants in two doses. Antigen specificity for these receptors is unknown. Sequences were derived from CD4+ T cells from PBMCs cultured with SARS-CoV-2 spike peptides, sampled after COVID-19 vaccination. These receptors originate from a human donor who had a prior SARS-CoV-2 infection.

The chain has TRBV2 and TRBJ2-7; the D gene is possibly TRBD1 (6 bases). This CDR3 spans 11 amino acids. Germline CDR1 SNHLY, CDR2 FYNNEI. Trimming pared 7 bases from V and 5 bases from J, leaving 9 bases between. The CDR3 nucleotides are TGTGCCAGCATTAACAGGGACGAGCAGTACTTC. Protein product: CASINRDEQYF.

The J gene is TRBJ1-2, the V gene TRBV3-1 (or the pseudogene TRBV3-2), with TRBD1 matching 8 bases. The CDR3 has 15 residues. Germline V gene data show CDR1 as LGHDT and CDR2 as YNNKEL (reference sequence). Losses at the gene ends were 1 base for V and 6 bases for J; bases not matched to a gene: 7. The CDR3 bases are TGTGCCAGCAGCCAAGTTTCGGAACAGGGGGATGGCTACACCTTC. This gives the protein CASSQVSEQGDGYTF.

V usage is TRBV3-1 (or the pseudogene TRBV3-2) and J usage is TRBJ1-2; unclear D gene. V was pared by 4 bases and J by 2 bases, with 11 bases between. Per germline, CDR1 LGHDT and CDR2 YNNKEL (reference sequence). This CDR3 contains 14 residues. The CDR3 spells CASSPDGWNYGYTF. DNA of the CDR3: TGTGCCAGCAGCCCTGACGGGTGGAACTATGGCTACACCTTC.

The rearrangement joins TRBV5-4 to TRBJ1-3, with 8 bases that match TRBD1. CDR1 and CDR2 (germline): SGHNT, YYREEE (reference sequence). After removal of 10 bases from V and 1 base from J, the junction contained 22 bases not matched to a gene. The CDR3 runs 19 residues. CDR3 sequence reads: CAASTGAWTGLRSGNTIYF. CDR3 DNA sequence: TGTGCCGCCAGCACGGGGGCCTGGACAGGGTTGAGGTCTGGAAACACCATATATTTT.